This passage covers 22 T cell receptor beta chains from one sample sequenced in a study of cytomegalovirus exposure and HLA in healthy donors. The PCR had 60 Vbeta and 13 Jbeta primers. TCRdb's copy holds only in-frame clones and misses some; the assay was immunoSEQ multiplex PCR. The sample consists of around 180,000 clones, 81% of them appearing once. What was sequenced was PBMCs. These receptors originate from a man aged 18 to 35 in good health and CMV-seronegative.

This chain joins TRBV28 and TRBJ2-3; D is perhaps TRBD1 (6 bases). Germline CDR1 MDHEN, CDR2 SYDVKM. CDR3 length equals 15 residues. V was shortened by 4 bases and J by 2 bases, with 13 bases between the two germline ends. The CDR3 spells CASSWGQRTTDTQYF. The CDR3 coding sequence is TGTGCCAGCAGTTGGGGACAACGGACCACAGATACGCAGTATTTT.

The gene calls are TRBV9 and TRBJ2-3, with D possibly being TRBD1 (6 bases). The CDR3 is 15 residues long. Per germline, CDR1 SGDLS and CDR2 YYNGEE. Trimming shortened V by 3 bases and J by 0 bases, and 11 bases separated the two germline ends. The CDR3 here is CASSEQGSSTDTQYF. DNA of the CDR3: TGTGCCAGCAGCGAACAGGGTTCGAGCACAGATACGCAGTATTTT.

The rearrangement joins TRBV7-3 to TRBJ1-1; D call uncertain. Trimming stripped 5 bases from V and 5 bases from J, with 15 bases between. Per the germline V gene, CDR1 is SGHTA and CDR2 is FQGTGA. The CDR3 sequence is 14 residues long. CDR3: CASSPTALLTEAFF. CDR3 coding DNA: TGTGCCAGCAGCCCTACAGCCTTATTAACTGAAGCTTTCTTT. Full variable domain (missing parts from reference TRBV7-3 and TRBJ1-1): GAGVSQTPSNKVTEKGKYVELRCDPISGHTALYWYRQSLGQGPEFLIYFQGTGAADDSGLPNDRFFAVRPEGSVSTLKIQRTERGDSAVYLCASSPTALLTEAFFGQGTRLTVV.

CDR3 nucleotides: TGTGCCAGCAGTTCTGACAGGGCGAGTGGCTACACCTTC. Translation gives CASSSDRASGYTF. This chain links TRBV7-2 with TRBJ1-2; TRBD1 matches at 7 bases. V lost 6 bases and J lost 7; bases outside the gene matches: 8. Per the germline V gene, CDR1 is SGHTA and CDR2 is FQGNSA. The CDR3 totals 13 residues.

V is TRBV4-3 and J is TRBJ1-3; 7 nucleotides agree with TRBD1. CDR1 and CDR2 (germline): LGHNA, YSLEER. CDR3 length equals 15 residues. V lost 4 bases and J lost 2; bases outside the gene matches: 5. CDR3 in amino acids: CASSPPGQTGNTIYF. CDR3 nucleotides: TGCGCCAGCAGCCCTCCGGGACAGACTGGAAACACCATATATTTT.

The CDR3 DNA sequence: TGTGCCAGTGGTAGCGGGGGGGAAGGCAATGAGCAGTTCTTC. As protein: CASGSGGEGNEQFF. V is TRBV28 and J is TRBJ2-1, with TRBD2 matching over 11 bases. CDR1 MDHEN and CDR2 SYDVKM come from the germline V gene. CDR3 length: 14 residues. The ends lost 9 bases at V and 6 bases at J; junction bases unmatched: 7.

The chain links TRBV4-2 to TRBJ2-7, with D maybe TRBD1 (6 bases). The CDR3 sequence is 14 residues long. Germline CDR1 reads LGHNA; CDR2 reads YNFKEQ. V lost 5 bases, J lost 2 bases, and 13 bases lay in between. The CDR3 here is CASSDQQGPYEQYF. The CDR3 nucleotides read TGTGCCAGCAGCGACCAACAGGGTCCCTACGAGCAGTACTTC.

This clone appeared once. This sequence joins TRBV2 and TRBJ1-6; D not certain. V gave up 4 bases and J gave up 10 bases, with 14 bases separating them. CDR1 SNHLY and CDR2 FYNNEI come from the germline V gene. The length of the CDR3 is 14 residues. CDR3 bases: TGTGCCAGCAGTGGGTCCCCAGTGGTATCACCCCTCCACTTT. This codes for CASSGSPVVSPLHF.

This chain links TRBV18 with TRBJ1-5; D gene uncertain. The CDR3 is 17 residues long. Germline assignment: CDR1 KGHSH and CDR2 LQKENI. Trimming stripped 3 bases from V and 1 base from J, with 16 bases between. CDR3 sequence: CASSPLSLHGSNQPQHF. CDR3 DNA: TGTGCCAGCTCACCCTTGTCTCTCCACGGGAGCAATCAGCCCCAGCATTTT.

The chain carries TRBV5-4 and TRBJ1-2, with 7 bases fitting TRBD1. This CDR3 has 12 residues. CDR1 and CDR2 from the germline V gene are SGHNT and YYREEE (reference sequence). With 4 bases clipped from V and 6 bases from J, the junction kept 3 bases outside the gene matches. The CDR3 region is CASSATGNGYTF. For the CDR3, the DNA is TGTGCCAGCAGCGCGACAGGGAATGGCTACACCTTC.

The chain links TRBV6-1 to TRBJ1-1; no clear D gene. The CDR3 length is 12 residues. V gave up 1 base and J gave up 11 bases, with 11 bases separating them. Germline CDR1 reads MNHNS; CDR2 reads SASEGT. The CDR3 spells CASSEVPGRAFF. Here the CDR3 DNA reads TGTGCCAGCAGTGAAGTCCCCGGGAGGGCTTTCTTT.

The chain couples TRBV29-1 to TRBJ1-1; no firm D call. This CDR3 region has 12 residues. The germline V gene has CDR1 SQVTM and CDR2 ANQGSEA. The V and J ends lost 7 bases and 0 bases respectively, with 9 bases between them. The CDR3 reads CSATKMNTEAFF. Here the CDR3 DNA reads TGCAGCGCCACAAAAATGAACACTGAAGCTTTCTTT.

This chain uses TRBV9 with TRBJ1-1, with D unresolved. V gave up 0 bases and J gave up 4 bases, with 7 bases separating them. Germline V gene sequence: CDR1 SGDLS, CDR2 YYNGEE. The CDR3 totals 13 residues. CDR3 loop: CASSVDLATEAFF. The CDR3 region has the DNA TGTGCCAGCAGCGTAGATTTGGCCACTGAAGCTTTCTTT.

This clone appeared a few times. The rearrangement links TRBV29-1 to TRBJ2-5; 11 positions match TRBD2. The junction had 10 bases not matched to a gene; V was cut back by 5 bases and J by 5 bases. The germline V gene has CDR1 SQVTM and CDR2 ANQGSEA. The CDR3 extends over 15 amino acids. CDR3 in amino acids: CSVLNLAGGGETQYF. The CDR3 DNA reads TGCAGCGTTTTGAACCTAGCGGGAGGAGGGGAGACCCAGTACTTC.

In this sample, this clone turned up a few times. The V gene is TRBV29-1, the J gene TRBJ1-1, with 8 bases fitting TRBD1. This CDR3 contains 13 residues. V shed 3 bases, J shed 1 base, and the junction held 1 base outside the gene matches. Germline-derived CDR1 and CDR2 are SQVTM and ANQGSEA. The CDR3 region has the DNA TGCAGCGTTGAGGGACAGGCGAACACTGAAGCTTTCTTT. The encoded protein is CSVEGQANTEAFF.

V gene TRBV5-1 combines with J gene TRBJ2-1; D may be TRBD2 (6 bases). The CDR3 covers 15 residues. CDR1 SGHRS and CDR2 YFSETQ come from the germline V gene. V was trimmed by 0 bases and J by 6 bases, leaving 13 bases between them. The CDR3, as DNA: TGCGCCAGCAGCTTGGAGTCGGGACTCATCAATGAGCAGTTCTTC. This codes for CASSLESGLINEQFF.

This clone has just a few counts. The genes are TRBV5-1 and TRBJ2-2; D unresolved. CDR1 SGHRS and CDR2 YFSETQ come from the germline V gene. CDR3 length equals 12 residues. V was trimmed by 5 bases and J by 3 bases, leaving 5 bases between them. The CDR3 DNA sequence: TGCGCCAGCAGAGTAGACACCGGGGAGCTGTTTTTT. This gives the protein CASRVDTGELFF.

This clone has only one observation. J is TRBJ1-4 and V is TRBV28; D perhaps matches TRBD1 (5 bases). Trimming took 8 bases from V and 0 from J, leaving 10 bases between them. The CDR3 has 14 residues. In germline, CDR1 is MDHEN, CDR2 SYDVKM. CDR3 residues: CASGQGATNEKLFF. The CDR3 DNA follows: TGTGCCAGCGGTCAGGGCGCAACTAATGAAAAACTGTTTTTT.

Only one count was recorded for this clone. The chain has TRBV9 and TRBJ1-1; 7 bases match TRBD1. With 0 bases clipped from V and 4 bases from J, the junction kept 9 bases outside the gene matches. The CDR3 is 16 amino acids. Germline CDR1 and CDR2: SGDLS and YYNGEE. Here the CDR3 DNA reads TGTGCCAGCAGCGTAGTCGGAAGGACAGGCACCACTGAAGCTTTCTTT. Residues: CASSVVGRTGTTEAFF.

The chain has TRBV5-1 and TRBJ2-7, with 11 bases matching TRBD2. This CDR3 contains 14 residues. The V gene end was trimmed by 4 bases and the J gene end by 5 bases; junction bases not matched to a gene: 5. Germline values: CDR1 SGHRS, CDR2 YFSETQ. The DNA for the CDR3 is TGCGCCAGCAGCACAACTAGCGGGAGCCACGAGCAGTACTTC. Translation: CASSTTSGSHEQYF.

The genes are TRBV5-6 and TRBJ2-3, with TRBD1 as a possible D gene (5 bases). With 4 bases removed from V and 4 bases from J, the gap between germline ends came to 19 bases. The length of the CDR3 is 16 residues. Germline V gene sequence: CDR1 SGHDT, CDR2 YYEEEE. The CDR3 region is CASSPLLVRAADTQYF. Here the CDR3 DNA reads TGTGCCAGCAGCCCCTTACTGGTCAGGGCGGCAGATACGCAGTATTTT.

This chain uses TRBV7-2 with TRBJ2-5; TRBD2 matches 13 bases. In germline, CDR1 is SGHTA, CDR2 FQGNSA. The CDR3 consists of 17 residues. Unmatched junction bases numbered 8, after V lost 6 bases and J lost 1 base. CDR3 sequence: CASRPGTSGKPQETQYF. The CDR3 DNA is TGTGCCAGCAGGCCCGGGACTAGCGGGAAACCCCAAGAGACCCAGTACTTC. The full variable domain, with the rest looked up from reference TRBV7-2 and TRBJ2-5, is GAGVSQSPSNKVTEKGKDVELRCDPISGHTALYWYRQSLGQGLEFLIYFQGNSAPDKSGLPSDRFSAERTGGSVSTLTIQRTQQEDSAVYLCASRPGTSGKPQETQYFGPGTRLLVL.